The clone carrying this T cell receptor (beta chain) was counted between two and nine times. Its antigen is unidentified. The sample comes from a study of T cell repertoires in cytomegalovirus infection. About the research overall: The public TCR beta signatures pointed to both CMV infection and matching HLA type. Study observations and caveats: Ex vivo, HLA-C-restricted CMV-specific TCR beta clonotypes prevailed over the rest of the response. Cumulative frequency of public TCR beta families picked out carriers of CMV plus the relevant HLA.

Per the germline V gene, CDR1 is SGDLS and CDR2 is YYNGEE. The CDR3 extends over 15 amino acids. V was clipped by 2 bases and J by 3 bases; unmatched bases: 7. TCRdb reprocessed the reads via MiXCR and lists one record per CDR3 protein. This sample yields 270,000 or so distinct CDR3 sequences, of which about 15% are seen a single time; around half belongs to the top ten. The specimen was CD8+ T cells from PBMCs. The chain combines TRBV9 with TRBJ1-1; 7 bases are a match to TRBD1. This receptor was obtained from a human donor in good health (CMV status not recorded). Some clones in this sample may be carry-over from other donors' samples. The DNA for the CDR3 is TGTGCCAGCAGCGTCGGGACAGCAGAAGACACTGAAGCTTTCTTT. The encoded protein is CASSVGTAEDTEAFF.